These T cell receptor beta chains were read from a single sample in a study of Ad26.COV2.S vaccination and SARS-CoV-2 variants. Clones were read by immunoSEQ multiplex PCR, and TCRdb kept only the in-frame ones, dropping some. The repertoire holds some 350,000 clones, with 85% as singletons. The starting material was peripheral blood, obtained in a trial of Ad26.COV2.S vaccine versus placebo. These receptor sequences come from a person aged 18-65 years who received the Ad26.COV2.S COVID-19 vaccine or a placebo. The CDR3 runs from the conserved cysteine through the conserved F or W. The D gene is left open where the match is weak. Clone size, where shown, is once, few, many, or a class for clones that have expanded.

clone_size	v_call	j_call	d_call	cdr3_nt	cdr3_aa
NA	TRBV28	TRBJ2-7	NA	TGTGCCAGCAGTTTAATTCACAGCTCCTACGAGCAGTACTTC	CASSLIHSSYEQYF
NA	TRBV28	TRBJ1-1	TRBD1	TGTGCCAGCAGTTTTGGACAGGGAAGAGCTTTCTTT	CASSFGQGRAFF
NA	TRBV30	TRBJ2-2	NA	TGTGCCTGGAGTCCCCCTTTTCGAGTTCACAGTGGCGGGGAGCTGTTTTTT	CAWSPPFRVHSGGELFF
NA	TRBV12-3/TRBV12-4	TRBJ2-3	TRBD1	TGTGCCAGCAGCCGTAACGACAGGGGAACGCAGTATTTT	CASSRNDRGTQYF
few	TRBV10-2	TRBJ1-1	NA	TGCGCCAGCAGGGTCGGGACCAACACTGAAGCTTTCTTT	CASRVGTNTEAFF
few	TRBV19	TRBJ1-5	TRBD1	TGTGCCAGTAGTAACACAGGGGGCGGTCAGCCCCAGCATTTT	CASSNTGGGQPQHF
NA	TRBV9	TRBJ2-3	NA	TGTGCCAGCAGCGTAGAAGGGACATCTTTTGTAAATACGCAGTATTTT	CASSVEGTSFVNTQYF
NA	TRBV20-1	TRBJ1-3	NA	TGCAGTGCTAGTTTAGAATACTCTGGAAACACCATATATTTT	CSASLEYSGNTIYF
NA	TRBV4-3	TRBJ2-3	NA	TGCGCCAGCAGCCAAAAGAGGGGGGAAAGTTGGGCAGATACGCAGTATTTT	CASSQKRGESWADTQYF
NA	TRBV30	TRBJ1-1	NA	TGTGCCTGGAGTCCAACTCGTGAAGCTTTCTTT	CAWSPTREAFF
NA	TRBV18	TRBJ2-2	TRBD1	TGTGCCAGCTCGTCGGGGCTGTACGGCAGGGACAGGGGGCCTTATTGGAACACCGGGGAGCTGTTTTTT	CASSSGLYGRDRGPYWNTGELFF
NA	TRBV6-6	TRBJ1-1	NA	TGTGCCAGCTACCCTAGGCAGAAGAACACTGAAGCTTTCTTT	CASYPRQKNTEAFF
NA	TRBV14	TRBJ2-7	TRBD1	TGTGCCAGCAAACGGACAGGGATATACGAGCAGTACTTC	CASKRTGIYEQYF
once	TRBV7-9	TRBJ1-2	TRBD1	TGTGCCAGCAGCTTCGGGACAGTAAGCGCAAACTATGGCTACACCTTC	CASSFGTVSANYGYTF
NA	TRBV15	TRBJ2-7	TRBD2	TGTGCCACCAGCAGGGGCCAGACTAGCGGGGCAGGCTACGAGCAGTACTTC	CATSRGQTSGAGYEQYF
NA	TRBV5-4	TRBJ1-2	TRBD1	TGTGCCAGCAGCTTGGTTTCCAGGGGGGGGAATGGCTACACCTTC	CASSLVSRGGNGYTF
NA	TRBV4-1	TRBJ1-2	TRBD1	TGCGCCAGCAGCCTAGCCGGGACAGGGGCTTTAGGGGGCTACACCTTC	CASSLAGTGALGGYTF
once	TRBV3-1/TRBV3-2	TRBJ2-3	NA	TGTGCCAGCAGCCAAGAGTCTGGGCTGAATACGCAGTATTTT	CASSQESGLNTQYF
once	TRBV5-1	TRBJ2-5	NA	TGCGCCAGCAGCTCTGCCGGAAAACTTAGCGCTCAAGAGACCCAGTACTTC	CASSSAGKLSAQETQYF
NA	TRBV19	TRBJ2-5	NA	TGTGCCAGCACTCAGGGGTCAACTAGGCGGACCCAAGAGACCCAGTACTTC	CASTQGSTRRTQETQYF
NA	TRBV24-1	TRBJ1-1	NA	TGTGCCACCAGTTCTTCAGCGGTAAACACTGAAGCTTTCTTT	CATSSSAVNTEAFF
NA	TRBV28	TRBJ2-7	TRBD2	TGTGCCAGCAGTTTGGAAGGACTAGCGGGAGGGCTCTACGAGCAGTACTTC	CASSLEGLAGGLYEQYF
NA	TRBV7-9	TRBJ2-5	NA	TGTGCCAGCAGCGGCGTAGGGAGAGCTAACCACCAAGAGACCCAGTACTTC	CASSGVGRANHQETQYF
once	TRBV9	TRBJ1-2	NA	TGTGCCAGCAGCCCACGGGGTTCCTATGGCTACACCTTC	CASSPRGSYGYTF
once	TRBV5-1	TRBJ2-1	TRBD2	TGCGCCAGCAGCTCGAACTTAGCGGGAGGCTACAATGAGCAGTTCTTC	CASSSNLAGGYNEQFF
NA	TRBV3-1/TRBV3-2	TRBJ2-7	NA	TGTGCCAGCGTATGGGGGGGGGCCACCTACGAGCAGTACTTC	CASVWGGATYEQYF
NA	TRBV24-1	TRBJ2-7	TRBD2	TGTGCCACCAGTGAAGCGGCTAGCGGGACCTACGAGCAGTACTTC	CATSEAASGTYEQYF
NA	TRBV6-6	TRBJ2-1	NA	TGTGCCAGCAGTTACGGAGGGGGCCTGGACAATGAGCAGTTCTTC	CASSYGGGLDNEQFF
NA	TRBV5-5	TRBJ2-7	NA	TGTGCCAGCAGCTTGGCCCTGGGATCAGCCTACGAGCAGTACTTC	CASSLALGSAYEQYF
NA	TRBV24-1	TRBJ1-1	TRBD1	TGTGCCACCAGTGAACCAGGACAGGGCGGGGTTGGGGCTTTCTTT	CATSEPGQGGVGAFF
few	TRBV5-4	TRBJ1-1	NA	TGTGCCAGCAGCTCCACCACTGAAGCTTTCTTT	CASSSTTEAFF
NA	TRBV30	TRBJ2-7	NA	TGTGCCTGGAGTGTGGGCGGCGAGCAGTACTTC	CAWSVGGEQYF
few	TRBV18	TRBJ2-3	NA	TGTGCCAGCTCACCACCTACAGGTATCCCAGATACGCAGTATTTT	CASSPPTGIPDTQYF
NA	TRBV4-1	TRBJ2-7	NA	TGCGCCAGCAGCCAAGCGCGGCGGGGGCCTGGGGACGAGCAGTACTTC	CASSQARRGPGDEQYF
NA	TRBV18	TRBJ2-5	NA	TGTGCCAGCTCACAAAGGGGCAGCCAAGAGACCCAGTACTTC	CASSQRGSQETQYF
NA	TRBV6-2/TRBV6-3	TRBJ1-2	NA	TGTGCCAGCAGTTACCCTACAGAGTCCAATGGCTACACCTTC	CASSYPTESNGYTF
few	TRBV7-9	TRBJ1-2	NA	TGTGCCAGCAGCCAACTGGGGAACTATGGCTACACCTTC	CASSQLGNYGYTF
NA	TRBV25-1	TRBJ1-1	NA	TGTGCCAGCAGTGCCCGGTATCGGGCTTTCTTT	CASSARYRAFF
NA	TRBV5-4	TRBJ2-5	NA	TGTGCCAGCAGCCTACCGGGGAGTGGTCCTCGCCAAGAGACCCAGTACTTC	CASSLPGSGPRQETQYF
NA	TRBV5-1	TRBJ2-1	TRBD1	TGCGCCAGCAGCTTGGCAGGGGGCTCCAGGAATGAGCAGTTCTTC	CASSLAGGSRNEQFF
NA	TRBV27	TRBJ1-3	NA	TGTGCCAGCAGTTTGTCGGCAGGGGCTGGAAACACCATATATTTT	CASSLSAGAGNTIYF
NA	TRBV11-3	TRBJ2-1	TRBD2	TGTGCCAGCAGCTTACGGGCGGGAGTCAATGAGCAGTTCTTC	CASSLRAGVNEQFF
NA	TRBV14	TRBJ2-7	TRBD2	TGTGCCAGCAGCCAGAAGACTAGCCCCTACGAGCAGTACTTC	CASSQKTSPYEQYF
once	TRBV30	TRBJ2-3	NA	TGTGCCTGGAGCGCTACTACCACAGATACGCAGTATTTT	CAWSATTTDTQYF
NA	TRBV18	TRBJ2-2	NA	TGTGCCAGCTCACCACCATCCGTTCCGGGCGGGGAGCTGTTTTTT	CASSPPSVPGGELFF
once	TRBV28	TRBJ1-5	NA	TGTGCCACCCAGTATAGCAATCAGCCCCAGCATTTT	CATQYSNQPQHF
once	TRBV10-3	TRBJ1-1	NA	TGTGCCATCAGTGCGTTTGGGGCCCTGAACACTGAAGCTTTCTTT	CAISAFGALNTEAFF
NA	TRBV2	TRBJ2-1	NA	TGTGCCAGCAGTGAATCGGGACGAAGCTCCTACAATGAGCAGTTCTTC	CASSESGRSSYNEQFF
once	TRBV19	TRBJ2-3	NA	TGTGCCAGTAGTATGTCCGGCGGACTCATTGTTACAGATACGCAGTATTTT	CASSMSGGLIVTDTQYF
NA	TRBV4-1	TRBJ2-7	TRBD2	TGCGCCAGCAGCCTTAGTCCCGGGACTAGCGGGGGGGCCGGTGAGCAGTACTTC	CASSLSPGTSGGAGEQYF
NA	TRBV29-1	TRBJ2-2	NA	TGCAGCGTTGATACCGGATCCGCGAACACCGGGGAGCTGTTTTTT	CSVDTGSANTGELFF
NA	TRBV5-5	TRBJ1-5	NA	TGTGCCAGCAGCTTGGATCACGGGCAGGGTCAGCCCCAGCATTTT	CASSLDHGQGQPQHF